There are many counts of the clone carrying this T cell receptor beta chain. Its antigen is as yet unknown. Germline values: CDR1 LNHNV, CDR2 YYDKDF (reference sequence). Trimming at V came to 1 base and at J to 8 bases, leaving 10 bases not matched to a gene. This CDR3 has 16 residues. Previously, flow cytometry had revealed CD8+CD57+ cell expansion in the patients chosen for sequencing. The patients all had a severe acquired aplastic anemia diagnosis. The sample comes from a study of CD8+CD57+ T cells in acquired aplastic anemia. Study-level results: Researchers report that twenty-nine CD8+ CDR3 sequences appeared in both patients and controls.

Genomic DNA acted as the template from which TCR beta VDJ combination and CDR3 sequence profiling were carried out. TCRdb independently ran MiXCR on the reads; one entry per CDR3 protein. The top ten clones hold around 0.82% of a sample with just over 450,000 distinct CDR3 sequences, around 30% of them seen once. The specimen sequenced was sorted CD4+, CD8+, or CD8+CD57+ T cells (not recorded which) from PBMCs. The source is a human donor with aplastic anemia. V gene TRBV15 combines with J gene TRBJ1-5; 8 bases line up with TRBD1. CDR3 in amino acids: CATSRARTGYMKPQHF. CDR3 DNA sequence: TGTGCCACCAGCAGAGCGCGGACAGGGTATATGAAGCCCCAGCATTTT.